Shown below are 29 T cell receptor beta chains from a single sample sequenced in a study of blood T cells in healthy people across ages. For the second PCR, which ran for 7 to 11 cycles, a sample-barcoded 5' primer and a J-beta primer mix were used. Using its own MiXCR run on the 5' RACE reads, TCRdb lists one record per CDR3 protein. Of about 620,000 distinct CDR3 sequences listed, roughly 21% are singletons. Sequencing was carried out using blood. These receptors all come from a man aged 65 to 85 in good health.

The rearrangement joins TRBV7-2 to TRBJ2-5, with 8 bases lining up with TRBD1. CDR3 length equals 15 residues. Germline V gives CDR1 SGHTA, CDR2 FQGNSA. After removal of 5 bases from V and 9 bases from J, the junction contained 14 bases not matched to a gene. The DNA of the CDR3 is TGTGCCAGCAGCGAAATGGACAGGGACCGCTTCGCCCAGTACTTC. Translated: CASSEMDRDRFAQYF.

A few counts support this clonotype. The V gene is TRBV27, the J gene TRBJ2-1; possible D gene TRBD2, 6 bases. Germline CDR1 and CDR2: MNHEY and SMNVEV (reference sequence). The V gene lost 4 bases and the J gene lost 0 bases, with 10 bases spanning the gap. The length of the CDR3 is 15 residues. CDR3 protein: CASSSGLDSYNEQFF. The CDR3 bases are TGTGCCAGCAGTTCGGGACTGGACTCCTACAATGAGCAGTTCTTC.

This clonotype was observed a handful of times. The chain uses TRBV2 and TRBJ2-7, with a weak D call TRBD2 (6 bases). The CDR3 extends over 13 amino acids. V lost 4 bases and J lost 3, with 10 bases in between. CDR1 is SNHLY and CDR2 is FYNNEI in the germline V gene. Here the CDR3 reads CASSVRGNYEQYF. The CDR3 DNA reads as TGTGCCAGCAGTGTTCGGGGGAACTACGAGCAGTACTTC.

The CDR3 reads CSAKGAGETQYF. In nucleotides, the CDR3 is TGCAGTGCTAAGGGGGCGGGGGAGACCCAGTACTTC. This chain links TRBV20-1 with TRBJ2-5, with D perhaps matching TRBD1 (7 bases). The CDR3 contains 12 residues. V was clipped by 4 bases and J by 5 bases, with 11 bases between them. Germline lookup yields CDR1 DFQATT and CDR2 SNEGSKA (reference sequence).

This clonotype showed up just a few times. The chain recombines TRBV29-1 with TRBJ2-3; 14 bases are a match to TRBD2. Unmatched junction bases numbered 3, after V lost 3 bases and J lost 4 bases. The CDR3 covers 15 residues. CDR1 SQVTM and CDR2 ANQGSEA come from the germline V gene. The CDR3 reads CSVDGTSGSADTQYF. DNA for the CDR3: TGCAGCGTTGATGGGACTAGCGGGAGCGCAGATACGCAGTATTTT.

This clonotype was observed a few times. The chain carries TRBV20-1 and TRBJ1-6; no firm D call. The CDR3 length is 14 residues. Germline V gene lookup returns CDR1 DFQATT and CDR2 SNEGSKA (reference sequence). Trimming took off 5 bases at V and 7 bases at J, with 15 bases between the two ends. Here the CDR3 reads CSAARGVGNSPLHF. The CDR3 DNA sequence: TGCAGTGCTGCCCGCGGGGTAGGCAATTCACCCCTCCACTTT.

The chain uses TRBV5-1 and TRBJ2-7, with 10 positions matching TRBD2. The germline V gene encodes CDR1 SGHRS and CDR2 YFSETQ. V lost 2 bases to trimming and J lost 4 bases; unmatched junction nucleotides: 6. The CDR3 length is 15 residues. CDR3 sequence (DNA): TGCGCCAGCAGCTTCCAAGCGGGAGGGCCATACGAGCAGTACTTC. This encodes CASSFQAGGPYEQYF.

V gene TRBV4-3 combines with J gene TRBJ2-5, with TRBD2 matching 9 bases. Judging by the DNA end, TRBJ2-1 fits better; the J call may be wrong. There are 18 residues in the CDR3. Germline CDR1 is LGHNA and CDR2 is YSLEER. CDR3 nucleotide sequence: TGCGCCAGCAGCCAAGAAAGGGCTAGCGGGATTATTATCAATGAGCAGTTCTTC. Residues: CASSQERASGIIINEQFF.

CDR3 nucleotide sequence: TGTGCCAGTTCTCCCGCGGCGAGCGAGTGGCAGTACTTC. Amino acids: CASSPAASEWQYF. This rearrangement joins TRBV19 to TRBJ2-5; no firm D call. This CDR3 is built from 13 residues. V dropped 8 bases and J dropped 11 bases, with 21 bases sitting between them. The germline CDR1 and CDR2 sequences are LNHDA and SQIVND (reference sequence).

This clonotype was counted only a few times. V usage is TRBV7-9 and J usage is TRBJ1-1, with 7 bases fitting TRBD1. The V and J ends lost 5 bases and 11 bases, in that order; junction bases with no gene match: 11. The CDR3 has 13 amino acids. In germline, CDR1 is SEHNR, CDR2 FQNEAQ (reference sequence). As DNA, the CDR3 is TGTGCCAGCAGCGTAAGGGACAGCCGGTCTGCTTTCTTT. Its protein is CASSVRDSRSAFF.

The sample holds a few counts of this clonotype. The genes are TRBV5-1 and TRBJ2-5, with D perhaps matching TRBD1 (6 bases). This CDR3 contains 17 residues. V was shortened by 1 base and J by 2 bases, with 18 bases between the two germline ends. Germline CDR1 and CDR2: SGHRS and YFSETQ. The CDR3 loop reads CASSLSGGVPEQETQYF. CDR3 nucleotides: TGCGCCAGCAGCTTGAGTGGGGGCGTACCAGAACAAGAGACCCAGTACTTC.

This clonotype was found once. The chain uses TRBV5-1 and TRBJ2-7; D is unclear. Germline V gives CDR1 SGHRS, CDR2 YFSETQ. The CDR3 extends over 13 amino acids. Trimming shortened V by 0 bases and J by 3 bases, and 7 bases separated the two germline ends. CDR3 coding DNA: TGCGCCAGCAGCTTGGCCGAGTTCTACGAGCAGTACTTC. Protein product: CASSLAEFYEQYF.

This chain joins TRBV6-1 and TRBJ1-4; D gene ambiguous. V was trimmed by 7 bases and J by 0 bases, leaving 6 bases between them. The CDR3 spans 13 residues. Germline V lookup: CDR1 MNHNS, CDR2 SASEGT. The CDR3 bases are TGTGCCAGCAAGACAACAACTAATGAAAAACTGTTTTTT. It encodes CASKTTTNEKLFF.

CDR3 region: CASSQDDRGTEAFF. CDR3 sequence (DNA): TGTGCCAGCAGCCAAGATGATAGGGGCACTGAAGCTTTCTTT. The chain couples TRBV3-1 to TRBJ1-1, with a weak D call TRBD1 (5 bases). Germline-derived CDR1 and CDR2 are LGHDT and YNNKEL (reference sequence). The CDR3 is made up of 14 amino acids. Trimming took off 0 bases at V and 4 bases at J, with 9 bases between the two ends.

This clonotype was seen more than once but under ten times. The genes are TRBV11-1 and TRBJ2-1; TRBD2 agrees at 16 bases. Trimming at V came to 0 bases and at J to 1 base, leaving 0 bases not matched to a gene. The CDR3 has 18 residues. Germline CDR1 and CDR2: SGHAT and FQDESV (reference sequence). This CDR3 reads CASSLAGLAGGSYNEQFF. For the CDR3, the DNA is TGTGCCAGCAGCTTAGCGGGACTAGCGGGGGGGTCCTACAATGAGCAGTTCTTC. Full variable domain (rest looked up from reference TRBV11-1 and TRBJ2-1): EAEVAQSPRYKITEKSQAVAFWCDPISGHATLYWYRQILGQGPELLVQFQDESVVDDSQLPKDRFSAERLKGVDSTLKIQPAELGDSAMYLCASSLAGLAGGSYNEQFFGPGTRLTVL.

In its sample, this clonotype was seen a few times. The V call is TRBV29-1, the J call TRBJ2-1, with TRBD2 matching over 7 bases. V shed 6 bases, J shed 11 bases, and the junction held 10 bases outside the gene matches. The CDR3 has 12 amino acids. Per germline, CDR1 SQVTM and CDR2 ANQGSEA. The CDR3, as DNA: TGCAGCGTAAAGACGAGACTAGCCAAGCAGTTCTTC. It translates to CSVKTRLAKQFF.

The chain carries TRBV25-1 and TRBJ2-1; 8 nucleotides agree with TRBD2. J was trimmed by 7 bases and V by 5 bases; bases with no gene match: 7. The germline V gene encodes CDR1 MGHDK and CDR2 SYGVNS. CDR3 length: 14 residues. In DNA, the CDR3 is TGTGCCAGCAGTACCCCGGGAGGGTGGAATGAGCAGTTCTTC. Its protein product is CASSTPGGWNEQFF.

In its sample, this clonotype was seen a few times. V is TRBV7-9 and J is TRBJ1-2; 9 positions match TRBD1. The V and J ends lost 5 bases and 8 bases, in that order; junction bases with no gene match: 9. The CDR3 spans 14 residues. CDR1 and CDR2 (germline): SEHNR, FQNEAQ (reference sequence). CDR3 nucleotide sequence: TGTGCCAGCAGCGAACAGGGGGCTGGTGGCGGCTACACCTTC. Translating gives CASSEQGAGGGYTF. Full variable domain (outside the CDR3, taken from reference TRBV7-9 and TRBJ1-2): DTGVSQNPRHKITKRGQNVTFRCDPISEHNRLYWYRQTLGQGPEFLTYFQNEAQLEKSRLLSDRFSAERPKGSFSTLEIQRTEQGDSAMYLCASSEQGAGGGYTFGSGTRLTVV.

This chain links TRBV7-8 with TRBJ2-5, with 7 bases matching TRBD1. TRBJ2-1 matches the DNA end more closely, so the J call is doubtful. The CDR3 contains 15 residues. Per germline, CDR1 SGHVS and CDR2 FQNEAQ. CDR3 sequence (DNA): TGTGCCAGCAGCTTAGACACCGGGACAGCAAATGAGCAGTTCTTC. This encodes CASSLDTGTANEQFF.

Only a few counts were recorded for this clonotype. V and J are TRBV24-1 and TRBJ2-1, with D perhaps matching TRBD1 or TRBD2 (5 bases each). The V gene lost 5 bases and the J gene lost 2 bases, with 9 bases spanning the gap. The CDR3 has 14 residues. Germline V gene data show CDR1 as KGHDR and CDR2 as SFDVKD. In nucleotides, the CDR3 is TGTGCCACCAGTGGGGGACCTACCTACAATGAGCAGTTCTTC. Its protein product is CATSGGPTYNEQFF.

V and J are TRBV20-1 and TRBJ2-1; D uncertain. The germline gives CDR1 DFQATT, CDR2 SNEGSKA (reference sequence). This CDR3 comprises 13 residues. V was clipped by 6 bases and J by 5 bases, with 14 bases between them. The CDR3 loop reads CSAELSINNEQFF. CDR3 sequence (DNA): TGCAGTGCGGAACTAAGTATTAACAATGAGCAGTTCTTC.

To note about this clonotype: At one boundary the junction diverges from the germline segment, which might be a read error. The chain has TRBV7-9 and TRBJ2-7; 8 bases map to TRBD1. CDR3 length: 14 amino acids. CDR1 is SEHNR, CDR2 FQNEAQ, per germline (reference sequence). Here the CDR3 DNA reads TGTGCCAACAGCACGGACAGGGTCTCCTACGAGCAGTACTTC. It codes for CANSTDRVSYEQYF.

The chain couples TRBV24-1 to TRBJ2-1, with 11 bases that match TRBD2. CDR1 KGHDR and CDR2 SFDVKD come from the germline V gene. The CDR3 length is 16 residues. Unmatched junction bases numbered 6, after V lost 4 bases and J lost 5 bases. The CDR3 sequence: CATSDPGLAEHNEQFF. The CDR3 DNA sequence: TGTGCCACCAGTGACCCGGGACTAGCGGAGCACAATGAGCAGTTCTTC.

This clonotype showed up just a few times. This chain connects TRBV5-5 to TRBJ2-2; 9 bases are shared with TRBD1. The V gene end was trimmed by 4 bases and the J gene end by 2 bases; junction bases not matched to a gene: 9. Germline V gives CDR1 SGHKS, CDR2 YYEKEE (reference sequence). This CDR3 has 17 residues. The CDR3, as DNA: TGTGCCAGCAGCCCCCGGACAGGGGATCTTAACACCGGGGAGCTGTTTTTT. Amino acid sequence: CASSPRTGDLNTGELFF.

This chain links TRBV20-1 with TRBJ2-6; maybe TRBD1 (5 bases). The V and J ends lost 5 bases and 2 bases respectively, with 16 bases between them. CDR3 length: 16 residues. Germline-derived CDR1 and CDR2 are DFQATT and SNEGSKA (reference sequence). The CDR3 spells CSAPISGSTGANVLTF. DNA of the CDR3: TGCAGTGCTCCCATTTCAGGGTCGACTGGGGCCAACGTCCTGACTTTC.

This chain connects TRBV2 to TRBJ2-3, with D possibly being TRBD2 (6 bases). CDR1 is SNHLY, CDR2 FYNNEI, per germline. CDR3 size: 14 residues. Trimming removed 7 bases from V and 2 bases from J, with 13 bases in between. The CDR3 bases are TGTGCCAGCACCCCGGGACTCAACACAGATACGCAGTATTTT. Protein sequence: CASTPGLNTDTQYF. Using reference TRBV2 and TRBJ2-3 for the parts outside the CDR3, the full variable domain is EPEVTQTPSHQVTQMGQEVILRCVPISNHLYFYWYRQILGQKVEFLVSFYNNEISEKSEIFDDQFSVERPDGSNFTLKIRSTKLEDSAMYFCASTPGLNTDTQYFGPGTRLTVL.

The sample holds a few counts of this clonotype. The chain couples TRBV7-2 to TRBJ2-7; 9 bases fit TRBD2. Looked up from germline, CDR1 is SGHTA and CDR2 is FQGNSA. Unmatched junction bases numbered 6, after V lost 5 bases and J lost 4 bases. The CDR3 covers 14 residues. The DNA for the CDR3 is TGTGCCAGCAGCCGTAGTGCGGGAGGGTACGAGCAGTACTTC. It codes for CASSRSAGGYEQYF.

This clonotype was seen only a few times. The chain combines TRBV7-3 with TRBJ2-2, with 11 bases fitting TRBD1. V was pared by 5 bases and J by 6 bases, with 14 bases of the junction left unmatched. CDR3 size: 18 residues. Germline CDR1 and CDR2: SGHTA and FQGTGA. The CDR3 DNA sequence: TGTGCCAGCAGCCCGAATTTCCCGGGACAGGGGGGTCCCGGGGAGCTGTTTTTT. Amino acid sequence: CASSPNFPGQGGPGELFF.

The chain's CDR3 is CASLQIPNTEAFF. The CDR3 region has the DNA TGTGCCAGCTTACAGATCCCGAACACTGAAGCTTTCTTT. The V gene is TRBV18, the J gene TRBJ1-1; no reliable D call. The germline V gene has CDR1 KGHSH and CDR2 LQKENI. Trimming cost V 7 bases and J 1 base, with 10 bases left between them. There are 13 residues in the CDR3. Looking up the rest from reference TRBV18 and TRBJ1-1 gives the full variable domain: NAGVMQNPRHLVRRRGQEARLRCSPMKGHSHVYWYRQLPEEGLKFMVYLQKENIIDESGMPKERFSAEFPKEGPSILRIQQVVRGDSAAYFCASLQIPNTEAFFGQGTRLTVV.